The 10 T cell receptor beta chains below come from one sample, sequenced in a study of shared clonotypes between healthy human individuals. CD8 cells classed as naive were CD45RO-negative and positively selected for CCR7, excluding terminally differentiated effector memory CD45RA+ cells. The repertoire was sequenced with immunoSEQ multiplex PCR; TCRdb's copy has only in-frame clones and lacks some. The data show fewer than 700,000 clones, with roughly 96% seen just once and approximately 0.11% held by the top ten. The sample comprised naive CD8+ T cells sorted from blood. The receptors shown here come from a woman in her twenties or thirties in good health.

V gene TRBV4-1 combines with J gene TRBJ2-7, with D maybe TRBD1 (6 bases). CDR1 and CDR2 from the germline V gene are MGHRA and YSYEKL. The CDR3 length is 14 residues. V lost 2 bases to trimming and J lost 6 bases, with 14 bases between them. DNA of the CDR3: TGCGCCAGCAGCCAAACAGGGCTGCGGGTCGAGCAGTACTTC. It specifies CASSQTGLRVEQYF.

The chain uses TRBV28 and TRBJ2-7; D tentatively reads TRBD1 or TRBD2 (5 bases each). Germline lookup yields CDR1 MDHEN and CDR2 SYDVKM. The CDR3 loop spans 20 amino acids. The V gene lost 5 bases and the J gene lost 5 bases, with 34 bases spanning the gap. The CDR3 DNA sequence: TGTGCCAGCAGTCTCCGCTTGCAGGGCGGATTCGAGCGGTTTGAACACGAGCAGTACTTC. Its translation: CASSLRLQGGFERFEHEQYF.

This clone was observed a few times. The chain uses TRBV9 and TRBJ1-1; D is undetermined. Germline CDR1 and CDR2: SGDLS and YYNGEE. The CDR3 sequence is 12 residues long. The V end lost 3 bases, the J end lost 4 bases, and 7 bases lay between the germline ends. This chain's CDR3 is CASSASATEAFF. The CDR3 DNA reads as TGTGCCAGCAGCGCGTCGGCCACTGAAGCTTTCTTT.

V is TRBV5-5 and J is TRBJ2-7, with D hard to call. Germline V lookup: CDR1 SGHKS, CDR2 YYEKEE (reference sequence). Trimming cost V 3 bases and J 6 bases, with 13 bases left between them. There are 13 residues in the CDR3. CDR3 region: CASSSLLPSEQYF. CDR3 sequence (DNA): TGTGCCAGCAGCTCCCTCCTACCTTCCGAGCAGTACTTC.

The gene calls are TRBV9 and TRBJ1-2, with 11 bases aligning to TRBD1. The CDR3 is 14 residues long. In germline, CDR1 is SGDLS, CDR2 YYNGEE. J lost 8 bases, V lost 0 bases, and 3 bases had no gene match. The CDR3 DNA is TGTGCCAGCAGCGTAGTAAGGACAGGGGGCGGCTACACCTTC. As protein: CASSVVRTGGGYTF. Full variable domain (missing parts from reference TRBV9 and TRBJ1-2): DSGVTQTPKHLITATGQRVTLRCSPRSGDLSVYWYQQSLDQGLQFLIQYYNGEERAKGNILERFSAQQFPDLHSELNLSSLELGDSALYFCASSVVRTGGGYTFGSGTRLTVV.

This chain links TRBV19 with TRBJ2-1; D gene uncertain. Per the germline V gene, CDR1 is LNHDA and CDR2 is SQIVND (reference sequence). The ends were cut back, 5 bases at V and 12 bases at J, with 17 bases in the middle. This CDR3 has 13 residues. The CDR3 DNA follows: TGTGCCAGTAGTCTGGGTTCACTCTCGGCGCAGTTCTTC. It yields the protein CASSLGSLSAQFF.

The V and J genes are TRBV13 and TRBJ1-2; TRBD1 matches at 7 bases. The J segment lost 1 base and the V segment lost 8 bases, leaving 13 bases of the junction unmatched. The CDR3 contains 16 residues. Germline lookup yields CDR1 PRHDT and CDR2 FYEKMQ (reference sequence). CDR3 in amino acids: CASRPPLGDSNYGYTF. CDR3 in DNA: TGTGCCAGCCGACCCCCCCTCGGGGACAGTAACTATGGCTACACCTTC.

The CDR3 loop reads CASSAGQNTEAFF. CDR3 coding DNA: TGTGCCAGCAGCGCGGGACAGAACACTGAAGCTTTCTTT. The chain recombines TRBV4-2 with TRBJ1-1; the D gene is possibly TRBD1 (6 bases). Germline V lookup: CDR1 LGHNA, CDR2 YNFKEQ. Trimming shortened V by 5 bases and J by 1 base, and 8 bases separated the two germline ends. This CDR3 comprises 13 residues.

In DNA form, the CDR3 reads TGTGCCAGCAGCATTGGGACAGGGGCCTACGAGCAGTACTTC. The encoded protein is CASSIGTGAYEQYF. The chain links TRBV9 to TRBJ2-7, with TRBD1 matching 10 bases. Germline CDR1 SGDLS, CDR2 YYNGEE. The CDR3 sequence is 14 residues long. The V gene end was trimmed by 4 bases and the J gene end by 2 bases; junction bases not matched to a gene: 3.

This chain links TRBV9 with TRBJ2-7, with 8 bases fitting TRBD2. With V trimmed by 4 bases and J by 7 bases, 13 bases remained unmatched. This CDR3 spans 15 amino acids. Germline V CDR1 and CDR2: SGDLS, YYNGEE. The chain's CDR3 is CASSPLEAGVNEQYF. CDR3 DNA: TGTGCCAGCAGCCCTCTGGAAGCGGGAGTTAATGAGCAGTACTTC.